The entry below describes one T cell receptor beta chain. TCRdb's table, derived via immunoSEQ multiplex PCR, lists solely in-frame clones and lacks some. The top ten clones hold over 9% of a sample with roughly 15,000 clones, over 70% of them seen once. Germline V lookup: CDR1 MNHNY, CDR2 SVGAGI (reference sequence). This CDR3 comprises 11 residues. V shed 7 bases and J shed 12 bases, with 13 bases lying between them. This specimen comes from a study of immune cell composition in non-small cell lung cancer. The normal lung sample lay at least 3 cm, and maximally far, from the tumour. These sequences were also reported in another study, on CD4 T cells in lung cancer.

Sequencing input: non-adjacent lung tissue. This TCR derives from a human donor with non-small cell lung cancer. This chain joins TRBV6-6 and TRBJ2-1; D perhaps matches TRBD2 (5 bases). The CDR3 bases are TGTGCCAGCACCGAACGGGCGGGGCAGTTCTTC. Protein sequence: CASTERAGQFF.